Below, 7 T cell receptor beta chains from the same sample are listed, as sequenced in a study of PD-1 blockade in classical Hodgkin lymphoma. Using immunoSEQ multiplex PCR, the repertoire was profiled, and TCRdb retains in-frame clones only, with some absent. The table has some 58,000 clones, around 90% seen once. Relapse after autologous stem cell transplantation occurred in every patient, and brentuximab vedotin exposure varied. The input for sequencing was peripheral blood mononuclear cells (PBMCs), taken before the second cycle of nivolumab. Receptors were obtained from a human donor with classical Hodgkin lymphoma.

Here the CDR3 reads CASSGRNQPQHF. In nucleotides, the CDR3 is TGTGCCAGCAGCGGACGCAATCAGCCCCAGCATTTT. This chain connects TRBV7-8 to TRBJ1-5; D is uncertain. CDR1 and CDR2 (germline): SGHVS, FQNEAQ. V lost 5 bases to trimming and J lost 2 bases, with 4 bases between them. This CDR3 comprises 12 residues. The full variable domain, in which reference TRBV7-8 and TRBJ1-5 provide the parts outside the CDR3, is GAGVSQSPRYKVAKRGQDVALRCDPISGHVSLFWYQQALGQGPEFLTYFQNEAQLDKSGLPSDRFFAERPEGSVSTLKIQRTQQEDSAVYLCASSGRNQPQHFGDGTRLSIL.

This sequence joins TRBV6-6 and TRBJ2-7, with D possibly TRBD2 on 6 matching bases. CDR1 and CDR2 from the germline V gene are MNHNY and SVGAGI (reference sequence). Trimming removed 5 bases at V and 4 bases at J, with 15 bases between. This CDR3 comprises 14 residues. The CDR3 is CASSLTGVGYEQYF. CDR3 sequence (DNA): TGTGCCAGCAGTCTGACGGGGGTGGGATACGAGCAGTACTTC.

The gene calls are TRBV28 and TRBJ2-7, with TRBD2 matching over 7 bases. The CDR3 extends over 14 amino acids. V lost 3 bases to trimming and J lost 2 bases; unmatched junction nucleotides: 4. CDR1 and CDR2 (germline): MDHEN, SYDVKM. The CDR3 here is CASSLTSTAYEQYF. CDR3 bases: TGTGCCAGCAGTTTGACTAGCACAGCCTACGAGCAGTACTTC.

The chain links TRBV5-1 to TRBJ2-3; TRBD2 agrees at 9 bases. The CDR3 is 16 residues long. The ends lost 4 bases at V and 0 bases at J; junction bases unmatched: 6. Per germline, CDR1 SGHRS and CDR2 YFSETQ. The CDR3 protein is CASSVPSGASTDTQYF. The CDR3 DNA reads TGCGCCAGCAGCGTCCCTAGCGGGGCTAGCACAGATACGCAGTATTTT. The entire variable domain, with the rest obtained from reference TRBV5-1 and TRBJ2-3, is as follows: KAGVTQTPRYLIKTRGQQVTLSCSPISGHRSVSWYQQTPGQGLQFLFEYFSETQRNKGNFPGRFSGRQFSNSRSEMNVSTLELGDSALYLCASSVPSGASTDTQYFGPGTRLTVL.

The chain carries TRBV6-1 and TRBJ1-5, with unresolved D. Trimming stripped 2 bases from V and 1 base from J, with 6 bases between. This CDR3 region has 14 residues. Looked up from germline, CDR1 is MNHNS and CDR2 is SASEGT. This CDR3 is CASSEMWSNQPQHF. In DNA, the CDR3 is TGTGCCAGCAGTGAAATGTGGAGCAATCAGCCCCAGCATTTT.

The chain employs TRBV6-6 and TRBJ2-1; the D gene is possibly TRBD1 (6 bases). In germline, CDR1 is MNHNY, CDR2 SVGAGI (reference sequence). The CDR3 is 14 amino acids. V was cut by 7 bases and J by 3 bases, with 13 bases left in between. CDR3 protein: CASKSGDNYNEQFF. The CDR3 DNA reads TGTGCCAGCAAATCAGGGGACAACTACAATGAGCAGTTCTTC.

The chain combines TRBV5-1 with TRBJ2-3, with TRBD2 matching 8 bases. The trim removed 1 base at V and 4 bases at J, leaving 5 bases unmatched. The CDR3 is 15 amino acids. In germline, CDR1 is SGHRS, CDR2 YFSETQ. The CDR3 reads CASSLTGGPPDTQYF. The CDR3 bases are TGCGCCAGCAGCTTGACGGGGGGGCCCCCAGATACGCAGTATTTT.